This TCR beta chain stems from a study of blood T cell repertoires in COVID-19. The wider study: Acute and convalescent COVID-19 samples came from the United States, Italy and Spain. PBMCs, B-cell-depleted T cells, or T cells provided the cDNA or gDNA that made up the material.

As originally analysed: Estimates of nucleated cell counts were drawn from the amplification of reference gene primers. Assay: immunoSEQ multiplex PCR; the TCRdb copy retains only in-frame clones and omits some. V, J and clone size derive from that table, while D and trimming were established from the DNA sequence. The sample includes about 220,000 clones, around 81% of them seen just once. CDR3 length: 15 amino acids. Germline trimming cut 2 bases from V and 9 bases from J; bases unmatched to any gene: 5. CDR1 is SGHAT and CDR2 is FQNNGV in the germline V gene. The sequence was collected from a human donor in a cohort sampled during active COVID-19. The chain couples TRBV11-2 to TRBJ2-1; 12 nucleotides align to TRBD2. The material sequenced was peripheral blood. The CDR3 DNA reads as TGTGCCAGCAGCTTACTAGCGGGGGGGCCGGGTGAGCAGTTCTTC. It yields the protein CASSLLAGGPGEQFF.